This TCR beta chain was retrieved from a study of spatial heterogeneity in lung cancer. The CDR3 has 13 residues. Trimming at V came to 10 bases and at J to 7 bases, leaving 5 bases not matched to a gene. Germline V gene sequence: CDR1 LGHDT, CDR2 YNNKEL (reference sequence). MiXCR was run by TCRdb on the 5' RACE reads, yielding one entry per CDR3 protein. The table records tens of thousands of distinct CDR3 sequences, roughly 8.7% of them present only once. This clonotype came up many times. Documented time point: sample taken at primary tumor resection. Material for sequencing was whole RNA from tumor, nontumor lung or frozen PBMC, left unsorted.

The starting material was PBMCs, obtained at surgery. The origin of this receptor is a male donor with early-stage non-small cell lung cancer. This chain joins TRBV3-1 and TRBJ2-1; 12 bases align to TRBD2. CDR3 coding DNA: TGTGCCACTAGCGGGAGGGCCCGTAATGAGCAGTTCTTC. Its protein product is CATSGRARNEQFF.